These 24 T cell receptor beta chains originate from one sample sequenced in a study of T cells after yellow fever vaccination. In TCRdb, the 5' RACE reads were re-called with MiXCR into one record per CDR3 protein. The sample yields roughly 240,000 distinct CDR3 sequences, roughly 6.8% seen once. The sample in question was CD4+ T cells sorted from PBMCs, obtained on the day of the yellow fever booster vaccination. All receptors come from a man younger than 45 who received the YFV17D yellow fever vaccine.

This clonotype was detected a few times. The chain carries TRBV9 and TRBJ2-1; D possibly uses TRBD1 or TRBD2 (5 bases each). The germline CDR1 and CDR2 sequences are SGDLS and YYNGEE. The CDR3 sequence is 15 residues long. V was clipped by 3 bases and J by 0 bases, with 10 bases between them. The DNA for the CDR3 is TGTGCCAGCAGCGGACGGGACGTCTCCTACAATGAGCAGTTCTTC. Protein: CASSGRDVSYNEQFF. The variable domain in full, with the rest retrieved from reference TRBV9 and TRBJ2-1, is DSGVTQTPKHLITATGQRVTLRCSPRSGDLSVYWYQQSLDQGLQFLIQYYNGEERAKGNILERFSAQQFPDLHSELNLSSLELGDSALYFCASSGRDVSYNEQFFGPGTRLTVL.

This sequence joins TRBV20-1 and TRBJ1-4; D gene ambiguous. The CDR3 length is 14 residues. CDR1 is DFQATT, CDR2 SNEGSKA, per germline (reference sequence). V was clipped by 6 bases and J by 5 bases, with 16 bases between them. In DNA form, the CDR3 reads TGCAGTGCCCATTCGGGCGGAGGGAATGAAAAACTGTTTTTT. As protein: CSAHSGGGNEKLFF.

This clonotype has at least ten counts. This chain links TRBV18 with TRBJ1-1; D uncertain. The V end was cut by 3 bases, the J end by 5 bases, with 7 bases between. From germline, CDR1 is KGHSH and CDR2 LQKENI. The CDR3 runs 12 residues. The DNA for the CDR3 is TGTGCCAGCTCACCCTCCAGTACTGAAGCTTTCTTT. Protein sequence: CASSPSSTEAFF. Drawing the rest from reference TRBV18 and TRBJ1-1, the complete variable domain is NAGVMQNPRHLVRRRGQEARLRCSPMKGHSHVYWYRQLPEEGLKFMVYLQKENIIDESGMPKERFSAEFPKEGPSILRIQQVVRGDSAAYFCASSPSSTEAFFGQGTRLTVV.

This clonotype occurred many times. CDR3 nucleotides: TGCGCCAGCAGCCAACTAGCGAGTCGGGAGACCCAGTACTTC. This encodes CASSQLASRETQYF. The chain has TRBV5-1 and TRBJ2-5, with 7 bases fitting TRBD2. The V segment lost 4 bases and the J segment 5 bases; nucleotides outside the gene matches: 8. The CDR3 has 14 amino acids. The V gene's germline CDR1 is SGHRS and CDR2 YFSETQ.

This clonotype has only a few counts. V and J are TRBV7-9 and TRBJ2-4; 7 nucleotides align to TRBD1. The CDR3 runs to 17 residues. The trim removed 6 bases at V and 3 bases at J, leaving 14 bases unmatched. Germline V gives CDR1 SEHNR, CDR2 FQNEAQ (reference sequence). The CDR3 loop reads CASRPPLTGKGKNIQYF. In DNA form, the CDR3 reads TGTGCCAGCAGACCCCCACTGACAGGGAAGGGCAAAAACATTCAGTACTTC. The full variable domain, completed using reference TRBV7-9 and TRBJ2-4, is DTGVSQNPRHKITKRGQNVTFRCDPISEHNRLYWYRQTLGQGPEFLTYFQNEAQLEKSRLLSDRFSAERPKGSFSTLEIQRTEQGDSAMYLCASRPPLTGKGKNIQYFGAGTRLSVL.

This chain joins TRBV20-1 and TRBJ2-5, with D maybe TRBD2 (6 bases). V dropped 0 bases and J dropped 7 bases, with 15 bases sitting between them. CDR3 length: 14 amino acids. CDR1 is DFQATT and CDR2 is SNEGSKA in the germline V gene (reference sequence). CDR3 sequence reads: CSARDNDGGVTQYF. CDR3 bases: TGCAGTGCTAGAGATAATGACGGCGGGGTGACCCAGTACTTC.

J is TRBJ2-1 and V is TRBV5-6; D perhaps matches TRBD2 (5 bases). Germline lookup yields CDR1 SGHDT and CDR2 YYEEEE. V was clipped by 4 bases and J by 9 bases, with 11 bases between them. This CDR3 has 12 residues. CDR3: CASSALVLEQFF. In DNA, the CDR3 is TGTGCCAGCAGCGCACTAGTTCTTGAGCAGTTCTTC. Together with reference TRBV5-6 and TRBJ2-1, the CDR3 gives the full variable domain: DAGVTQSPTHLIKTRGQQVTLRCSPKSGHDTVSWYQQALGQGPQFIFQYYEEEERQRGNFPDRFSGHQFPNYSSELNVNALLLGDSALYLCASSALVLEQFFGPGTRLTVL.

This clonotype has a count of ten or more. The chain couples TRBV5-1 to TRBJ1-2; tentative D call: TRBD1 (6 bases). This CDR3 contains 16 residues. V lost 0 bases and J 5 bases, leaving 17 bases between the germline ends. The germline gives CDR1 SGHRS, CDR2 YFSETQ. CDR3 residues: CASSLGTVSGQYGYTF. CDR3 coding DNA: TGCGCCAGCAGCTTGGGGACAGTCTCCGGACAATATGGCTACACCTTC.

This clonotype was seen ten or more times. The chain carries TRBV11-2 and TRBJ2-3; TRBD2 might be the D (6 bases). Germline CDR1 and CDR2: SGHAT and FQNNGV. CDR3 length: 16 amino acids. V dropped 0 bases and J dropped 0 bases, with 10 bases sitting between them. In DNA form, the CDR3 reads TGTGCCAGCAGCTTAGATGGGAGGCTCAGCACAGATACGCAGTATTTT. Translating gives CASSLDGRLSTDTQYF.

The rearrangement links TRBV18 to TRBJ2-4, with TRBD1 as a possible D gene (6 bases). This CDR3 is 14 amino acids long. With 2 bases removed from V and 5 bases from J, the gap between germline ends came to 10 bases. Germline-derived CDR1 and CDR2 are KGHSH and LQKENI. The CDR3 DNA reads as TGTGCCAGCTCACCAACAGGGTCGGAAAACATTCAGTACTTC. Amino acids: CASSPTGSENIQYF.

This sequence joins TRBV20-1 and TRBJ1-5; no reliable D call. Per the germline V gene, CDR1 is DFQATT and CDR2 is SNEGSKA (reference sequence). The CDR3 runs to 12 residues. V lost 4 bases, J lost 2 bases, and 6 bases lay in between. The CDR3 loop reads CSAKGGNQPQHF. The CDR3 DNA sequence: TGCAGTGCTAAGGGTGGCAATCAGCCCCAGCATTTT.

CDR3 coding DNA: TGTGCCAGCAGCCCTCGAGGGGCGGGAGTTCGGCGCTCACCCTACGAGCAGTACTTC. It translates to CASSPRGAGVRRSPYEQYF. V is TRBV3-1 and J is TRBJ2-7, with TRBD2 identical over 7 bases. V lost 4 bases to trimming and J lost 2 bases; unmatched junction nucleotides: 20. CDR1 is LGHDT and CDR2 is YNNKEL in the germline V gene (reference sequence). The CDR3 covers 19 residues.

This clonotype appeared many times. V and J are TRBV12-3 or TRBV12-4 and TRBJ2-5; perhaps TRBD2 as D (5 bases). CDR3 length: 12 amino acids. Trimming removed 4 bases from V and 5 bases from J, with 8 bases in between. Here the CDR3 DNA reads TGTGCCAGCAGTTCCCGAGGGGAGACCCAGTACTTC. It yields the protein CASSSRGETQYF.

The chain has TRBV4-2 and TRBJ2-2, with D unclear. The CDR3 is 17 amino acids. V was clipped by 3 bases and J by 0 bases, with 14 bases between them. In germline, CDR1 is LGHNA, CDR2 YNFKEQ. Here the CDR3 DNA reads TGTGCCAGCAGCCAGGACCCAATGGGCGCGAACACCGGGGAGCTGTTTTTT. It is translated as CASSQDPMGANTGELFF.

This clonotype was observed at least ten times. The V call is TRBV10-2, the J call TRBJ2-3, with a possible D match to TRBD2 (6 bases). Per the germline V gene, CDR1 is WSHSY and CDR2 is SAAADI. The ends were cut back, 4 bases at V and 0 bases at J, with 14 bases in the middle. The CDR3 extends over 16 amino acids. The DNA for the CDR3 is TGCGCCAGCAGTGTTCGGTCCGGGACTAGCACAGATACGCAGTATTTT. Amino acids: CASSVRSGTSTDTQYF.

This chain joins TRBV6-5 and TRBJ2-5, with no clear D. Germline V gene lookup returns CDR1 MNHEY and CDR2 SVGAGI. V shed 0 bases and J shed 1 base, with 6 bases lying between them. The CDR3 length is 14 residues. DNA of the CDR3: TGTGCCAGCAGTTACTCGAGGATCCAAGAGACCCAGTACTTC. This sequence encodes CASSYSRIQETQYF.

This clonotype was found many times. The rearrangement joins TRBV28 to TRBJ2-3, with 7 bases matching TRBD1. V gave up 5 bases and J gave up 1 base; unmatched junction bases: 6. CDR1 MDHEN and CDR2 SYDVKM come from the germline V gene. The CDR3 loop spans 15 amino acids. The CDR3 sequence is CASSPQGSGTDTQYF. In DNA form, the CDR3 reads TGTGCCAGCAGTCCACAGGGGAGTGGCACAGATACGCAGTATTTT.

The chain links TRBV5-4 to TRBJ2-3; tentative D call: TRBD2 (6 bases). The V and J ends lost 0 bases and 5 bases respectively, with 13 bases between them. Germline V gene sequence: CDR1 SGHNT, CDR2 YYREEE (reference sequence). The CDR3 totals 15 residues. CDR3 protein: CASSLESSVVDTQYF. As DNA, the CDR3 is TGTGCCAGCAGCTTGGAATCTAGCGTAGTAGATACGCAGTATTTT.

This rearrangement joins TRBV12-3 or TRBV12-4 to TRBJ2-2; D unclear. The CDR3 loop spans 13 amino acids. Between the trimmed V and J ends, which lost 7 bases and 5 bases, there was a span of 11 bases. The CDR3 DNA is TGTGCCAGCAAACAAGTTGGGACCGGGGAGCTGTTTTTT. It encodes CASKQVGTGELFF.

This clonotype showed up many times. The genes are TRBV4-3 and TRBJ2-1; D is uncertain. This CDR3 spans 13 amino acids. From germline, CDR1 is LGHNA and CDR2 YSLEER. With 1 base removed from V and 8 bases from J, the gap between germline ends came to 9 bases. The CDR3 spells CASSQATAYEQFF. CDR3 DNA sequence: TGCGCCAGCAGCCAAGCTACAGCTTATGAGCAGTTCTTC.

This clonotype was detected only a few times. The CDR3 bases are TGTGCCAGCAGCAACGGACCCGAGCAGTACTTC. It encodes CASSNGPEQYF. The chain employs TRBV6-2 or TRBV6-3 and TRBJ2-7; D uncertain. V lost 6 bases, J lost 6 bases, and 9 bases lay in between. The CDR3 has 11 amino acids. Germline loops: CDR1 MNHEY, CDR2 SVGEGT.

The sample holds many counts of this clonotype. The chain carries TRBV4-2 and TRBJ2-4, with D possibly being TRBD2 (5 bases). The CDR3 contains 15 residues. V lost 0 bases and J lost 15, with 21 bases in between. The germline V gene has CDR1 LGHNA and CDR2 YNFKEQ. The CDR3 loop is CASSQDQRAVTIRYF. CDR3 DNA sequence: TGTGCCAGCAGCCAAGATCAGAGGGCAGTTACGATACGGTACTTC.

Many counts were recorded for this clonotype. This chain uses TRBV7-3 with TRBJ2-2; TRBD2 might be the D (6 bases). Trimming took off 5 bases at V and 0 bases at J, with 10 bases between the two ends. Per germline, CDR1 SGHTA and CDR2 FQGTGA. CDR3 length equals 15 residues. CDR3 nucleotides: TGTGCCAGCAGCCTTAGCGGAGCGAACACCGGGGAGCTGTTTTTT. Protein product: CASSLSGANTGELFF.

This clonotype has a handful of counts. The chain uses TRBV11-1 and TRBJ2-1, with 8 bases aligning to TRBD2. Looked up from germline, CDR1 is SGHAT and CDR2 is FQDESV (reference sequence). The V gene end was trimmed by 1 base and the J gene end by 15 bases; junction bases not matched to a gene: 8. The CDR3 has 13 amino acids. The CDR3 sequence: CASSLGERENPFF. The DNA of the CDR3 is TGTGCCAGCAGCTTAGGGGAGCGGGAGAATCCGTTCTTC.